The source of this T cell receptor beta chain is a study of blood T cell repertoires in COVID-19 (dated by TCRdb to 2020 to 2022). For the wider study: Samples from collaborators originated in the United States, Italy and Spain and spanned both the acute and convalescent phases of COVID-19. The prospective study material was composed of cDNA or gDNA derived from T cells, B-cell-depleted T cells, or PBMCs. Deeply sampled blood TCRbeta repertoires from subjects exposed to, actively infected with, or recovered from COVID-19 were included in the dataset. A freely available public database, intended as a resource for researchers studying the immune response to SARS-CoV-2, is where the repertoires were released. Samples came from the ongoing ImmuneRACE study (first 160 participants) plus 1,254 subjects from 6 global collaborators. Sample metadata almost always included a de-identified subject ID, COVID-19 status, age in years and sex. HLA class I and class II types, where available, came from metadata supplied by the sample provider rather than from assay-based typing.

TCRbeta CDR3 regions were amplified from genomic DNA using the immunoSEQ Assay, a bias-controlled multiplex PCR. The published analysis was carried out like this. The number of nucleated cells in each sample was estimated by amplification of reference gene primers within the assay. Sequence reads were collapsed and filtered to measure the absolute abundance of every unique TCRbeta CDR3 rearrangement. For each sample, productive Simpson clonality was calculated by taking the square root of Simpson's diversity index across productive rearrangements. TCRdb took over this immuneACCESS table, retaining in-frame rearrangements with V and J assigned. Such tables are incomplete; in checked studies, under half of the missing clones stem from an unresolved V gene, and the remainder is unexplained. V and J calls and clone size come straight from that table; D and trimming were deduced from the DNA. The sample table contains about 85,000 clones; only one count was recorded for under 90% of them. The ten largest clones take up about an eighth of the sample.

A note on this clone: This clone's antigen is unknown. The sample holds no much larger clone one base away, and base qualities are not on file.

Study-wide findings and limitations: The quantity of clinical and demographic metadata differed by source and by participant and was supplied without curation.

Collaborating institutions collected whole blood in K2EDTA tubes following their own protocols. For TCRbeta analysis, collaborators shipped samples as frozen whole blood, isolated PBMCs, or DNA extracted from either of those sample types. CDR1 and CDR2, per the germline V gene (reference sequence), are SEHNR and FQNEAQ. Measured from the cysteine to the phenylalanine, the CDR3 is 16 residues long. CDR3 DNA is the only sequence kept; it has 48 bases, read in frame from the first base. V loses 4 bases at its end and J loses 2 bases; junction bases beyond the gene matches: 6. Sequences were obtained from peripheral blood. The rearranged segments are TRBV7-9 and TRBJ1-3; TRBD1 lines up with 9 middle nucleotides. This receptor was obtained from a human donor in a cohort sampled during active COVID-19. The nucleotides are TGTGCCAGCAGCTCCGGGGGACAGGGAACTGGAAACACCATATATTTT. Its product reads: CASSSGGQGTGNTIYF.